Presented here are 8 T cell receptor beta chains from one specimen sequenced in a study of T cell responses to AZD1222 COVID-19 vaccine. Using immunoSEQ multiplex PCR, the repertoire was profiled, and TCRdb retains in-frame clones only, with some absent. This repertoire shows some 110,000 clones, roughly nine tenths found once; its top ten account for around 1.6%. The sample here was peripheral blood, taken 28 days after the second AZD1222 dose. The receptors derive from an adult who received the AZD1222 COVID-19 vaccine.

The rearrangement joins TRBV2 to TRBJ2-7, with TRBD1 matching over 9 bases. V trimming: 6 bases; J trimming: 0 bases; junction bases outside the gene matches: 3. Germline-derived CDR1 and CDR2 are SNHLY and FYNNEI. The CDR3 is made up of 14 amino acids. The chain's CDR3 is CASRQTGGSYEQYF. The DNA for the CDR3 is TGTGCCAGCAGGCAGACAGGGGGCTCCTACGAGCAGTACTTC. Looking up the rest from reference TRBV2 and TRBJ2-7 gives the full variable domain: EPEVTQTPSHQVTQMGQEVILRCVPISNHLYFYWYRQILGQKVEFLVSFYNNEISEKSEIFDDQFSVERPDGSNFTLKIRSTKLEDSAMYFCASRQTGGSYEQYFGPGTRLTVT.

This chain's CDR3 is CAFQVDSYNEQFF. The CDR3 DNA sequence: TGTGCCTTCCAGGTAGACTCCTACAATGAGCAGTTCTTC. This chain joins TRBV30 and TRBJ2-1; D remains unclear. CDR3 size: 13 residues. Between the trimmed V and J ends, which lost 7 bases and 0 bases, there was a span of 10 bases. Per germline, CDR1 GTSNPN and CDR2 SVGIG (reference sequence).

The CDR3 DNA follows: TGTGCCAGCCGCCCCAGGACAGGGGGACAAGAAAAACTGTTTTTT. It is translated as CASRPRTGGQEKLFF. The V and J genes are TRBV27 and TRBJ1-4; 10 nucleotides match TRBD1. There are 15 residues in the CDR3. Trimming removed 8 bases from V and 8 bases from J; junction bases left unmatched: 11. CDR1 is MNHEY and CDR2 is SMNVEV in the germline V gene (reference sequence).

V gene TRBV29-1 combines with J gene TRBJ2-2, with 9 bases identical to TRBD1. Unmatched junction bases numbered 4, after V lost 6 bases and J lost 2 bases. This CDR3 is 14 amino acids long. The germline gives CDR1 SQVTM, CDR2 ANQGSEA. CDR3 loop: CSVVTGGNTGELFF. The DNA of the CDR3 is TGCAGCGTAGTAACAGGGGGCAACACCGGGGAGCTGTTTTTT.

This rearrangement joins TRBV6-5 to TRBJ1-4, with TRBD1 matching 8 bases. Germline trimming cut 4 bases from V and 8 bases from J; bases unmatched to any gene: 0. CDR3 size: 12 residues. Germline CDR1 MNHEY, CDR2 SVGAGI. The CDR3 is CASSWDREKLFF. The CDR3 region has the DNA TGTGCCAGCAGTTGGGACAGGGAAAAACTGTTTTTT.

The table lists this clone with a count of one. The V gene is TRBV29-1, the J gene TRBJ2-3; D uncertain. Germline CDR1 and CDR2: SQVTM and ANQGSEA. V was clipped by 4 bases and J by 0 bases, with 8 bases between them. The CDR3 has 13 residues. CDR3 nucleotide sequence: TGCAGCGTTGGGCAGACTAGCACAGATACGCAGTATTTT. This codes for CSVGQTSTDTQYF.

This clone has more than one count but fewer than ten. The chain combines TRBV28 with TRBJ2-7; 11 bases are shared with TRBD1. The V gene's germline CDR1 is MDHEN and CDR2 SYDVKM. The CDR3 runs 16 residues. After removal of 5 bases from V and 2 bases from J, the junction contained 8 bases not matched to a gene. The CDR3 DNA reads TGTGCCAGCAGTGAGTCTGGGACAGGGGGAACCTACGAGCAGTACTTC. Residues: CASSESGTGGTYEQYF.

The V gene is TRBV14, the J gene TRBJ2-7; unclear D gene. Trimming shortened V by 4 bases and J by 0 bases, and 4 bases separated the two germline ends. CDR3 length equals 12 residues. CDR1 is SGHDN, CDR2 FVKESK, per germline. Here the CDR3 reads CASSLLSYEQYF. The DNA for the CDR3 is TGTGCCAGCAGCCTCCTCTCCTACGAGCAGTACTTC.